Below are 2 T cell receptor beta chains sequenced from a single sample in a study of regulatory T cells in long-lasting Graves disease. Arm-PCR with iRepertoire HTBI primers amplified the CDR3 regions for these TCR beta libraries. TCRdb analysed the multiplex PCR reads with MiXCR anew, one entry per CDR3 protein. The profile shows hundreds of thousands of distinct CDR3 sequences, over 15% of them singletons. Time point reported: newly diagnosed GD, antithyroid drugs for less than 3 months. PBMC RNA served as the TCR library source. These same records also appear under a second study, on T cells in Graves' hyperthyroidism and ophthalmopathy.

The sample consisted of peripheral blood mononuclear cells (PBMCs), taken at new diagnosis, from a patient treated with antithyroid drugs. The source of these receptors is a man between 35 and 55 years old with Graves disease.

This clonotype showed up just a few times. This chain joins TRBV10-3 and TRBJ1-5; D not resolved. CDR1 and CDR2 (germline): ENHRY, SYGVKD. The V and J ends lost 11 bases and 0 bases respectively, with 11 bases between them. The CDR3 is 13 amino acids. The CDR3 sequence is CAEGGSSNQPQHF. CDR3 nucleotides: TGTGCCGAAGGAGGCAGTAGCAATCAGCCCCAGCATTTT.

The CDR3 nucleotides read TGCGCCAGCAGGATTGGGACAGCCCCCTACGAGCAGTACTTC. This sequence encodes CASRIGTAPYEQYF. The rearrangement uses TRBV5-1 and TRBJ2-7; 7 bases fit TRBD1. CDR1 SGHRS and CDR2 YFSETQ come from the germline V gene. The CDR3 has 14 residues. V trimming: 5 bases; J trimming: 2 bases; junction bases outside the gene matches: 7.